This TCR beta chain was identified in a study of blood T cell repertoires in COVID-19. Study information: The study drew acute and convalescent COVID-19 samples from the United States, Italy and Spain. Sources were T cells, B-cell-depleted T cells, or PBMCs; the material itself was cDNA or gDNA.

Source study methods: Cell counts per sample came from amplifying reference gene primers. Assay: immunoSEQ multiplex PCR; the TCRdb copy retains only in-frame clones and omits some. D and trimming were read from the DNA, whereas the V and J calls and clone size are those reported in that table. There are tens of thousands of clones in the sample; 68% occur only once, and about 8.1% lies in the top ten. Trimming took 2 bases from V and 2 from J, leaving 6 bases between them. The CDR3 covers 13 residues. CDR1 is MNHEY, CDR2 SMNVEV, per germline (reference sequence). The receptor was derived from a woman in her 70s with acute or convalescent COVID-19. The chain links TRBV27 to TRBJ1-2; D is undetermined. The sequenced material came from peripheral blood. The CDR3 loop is CASSLGQNYGYTF. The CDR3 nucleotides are TGTGCCAGCAGTTTAGGTCAGAACTATGGCTACACCTTC.